The 5 T cell receptor beta chains presented below share a single source sample, sequenced in a study of long-term antiretroviral therapy in people with HIV. Runs used v3.0 of the immunoSEQ assay and were done at survey level. TCRdb keeps only in-frame clones here, not all; method: immunoSEQ multiplex PCR. The sample carries roughly 24,000 clones, 70% to 90% recorded once. This specimen consisted of unsorted PBMCs, obtained roughly 4.8 years after starting antiretroviral therapy. The receptor set was obtained from a man aged 40-55 years with HIV.

This chain uses TRBV6-6 with TRBJ2-7; D could derive from TRBD1 or TRBD2 (5 bases each). CDR1 and CDR2 from the germline V gene are MNHNY and SVGAGI (reference sequence). This CDR3 is built from 13 residues. The V gene lost 4 bases and the J gene lost 3 bases, with 10 bases spanning the gap. The CDR3 region has the DNA TGTGCCAGCAGTTCCGGGACGCTCTACGAGCAGTACTTC. This encodes CASSSGTLYEQYF.

The V and J genes are TRBV7-9 and TRBJ2-5; 11 nucleotides line up with TRBD2. Germline CDR1 SEHNR, CDR2 FQNEAQ (reference sequence). The CDR3 has 15 residues. V lost 4 bases, J lost 4 bases, and 5 bases stayed unmatched. DNA of the CDR3: TGTGCCAGCAGCTCCACCGGGACTAGCGGAGAGACCCAGTACTTC. Residues: CASSSTGTSGETQYF.

The sample holds one count of this clone. This sequence joins TRBV15 and TRBJ1-5, with D possibly TRBD1 on 5 matching bases. Trimming shortened V by 5 bases and J by 7 bases, and 15 bases separated the two germline ends. The CDR3 sequence is 14 residues long. Germline assignment: CDR1 LNHNV and CDR2 YYDKDF (reference sequence). CDR3 protein: CATSLMRTPQPQHF. The DNA of the CDR3 is TGTGCCACCAGCCTAATGAGGACACCCCAGCCCCAGCATTTT.

This chain links TRBV5-1 with TRBJ2-2, with 13 bases lining up with TRBD2. This CDR3 is built from 16 residues. Germline assignment: CDR1 SGHRS and CDR2 YFSETQ. Trimming cost V 7 bases and J 1 base; bases outside gene matches: 4. The CDR3 loop is CASSGLAGLNTGELFF. The CDR3 nucleotides are TGCGCCAGCTCGGGACTAGCGGGACTGAACACCGGGGAGCTGTTTTTT.

This chain joins TRBV5-4 and TRBJ2-1; D perhaps matches TRBD2 (5 bases). V shed 4 bases and J shed 8 bases, with 7 bases lying between them. Germline CDR1 is SGHNT and CDR2 is YYREEE (reference sequence). The CDR3 covers 11 residues. This chain's CDR3 is CASSIGDEQFF. The CDR3 DNA reads as TGTGCCAGCAGCATCGGGGATGAGCAGTTCTTC.